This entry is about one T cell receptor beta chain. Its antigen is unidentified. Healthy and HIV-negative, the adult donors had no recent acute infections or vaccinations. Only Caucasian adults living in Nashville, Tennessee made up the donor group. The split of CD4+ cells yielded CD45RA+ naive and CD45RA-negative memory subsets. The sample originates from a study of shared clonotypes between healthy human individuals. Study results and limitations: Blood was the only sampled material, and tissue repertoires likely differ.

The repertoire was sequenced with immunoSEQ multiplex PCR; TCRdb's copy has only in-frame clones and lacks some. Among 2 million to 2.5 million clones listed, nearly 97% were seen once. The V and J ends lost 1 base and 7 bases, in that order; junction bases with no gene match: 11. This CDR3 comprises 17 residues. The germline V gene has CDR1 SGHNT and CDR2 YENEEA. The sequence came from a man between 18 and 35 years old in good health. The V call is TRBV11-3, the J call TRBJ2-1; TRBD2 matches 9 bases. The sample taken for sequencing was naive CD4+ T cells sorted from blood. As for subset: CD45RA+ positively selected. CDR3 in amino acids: CASSLGQQRGALNEQFF. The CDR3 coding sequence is TGTGCCAGCAGCTTAGGGCAACAGCGGGGGGCCCTGAATGAGCAGTTCTTC.